The present T cell receptor beta chain was sequenced within a study of blood T cell repertoires in COVID-19. Background on the study: Whether acute or convalescent, the COVID-19 samples came from the United States, Italy and Spain. PBMCs, B-cell-depleted T cells, or T cells provided the cDNA or gDNA that made up the material.

The Seattle patients, enrolled during active infection, were followed longitudinally. In the original processing: How many nucleated cells were present was estimated from reference gene primer amplification. The table came from immunoSEQ multiplex PCR; TCRdb's copy has only in-frame clones and leaves some out. D and trimming were read from the DNA, whereas the V and J calls and clone size are those reported in that table. This table has 200,000 or so clones, over 65% appearing once. The origin of this receptor is a person aged 70 to 85 with COVID-19, enrolled during active disease. Specimen: peripheral blood.

In nucleotides, the CDR3 is TGTGCCAGCTCACCCAGGACGGGAGTTCAAGAGACCCAGTACTTC. Its translation is CASSPRTGVQETQYF. J is TRBJ2-5 and V is TRBV18; possibly TRBD2 for D (6 bases). The CDR3 runs to 15 residues. Deletions cut 3 bases from V and 2 bases from J, with 13 bases between. The germline CDR1 and CDR2 sequences are KGHSH and LQKENI.